This TCR beta chain was identified during a study of T cell responses to AZD1222 COVID-19 vaccine. Overall study findings and caveats: Following two doses of AZD1222, Spike-specific TCR breadth and depth rose. A reported finding is that nearly half of spike-specific TCRs target unmutated variant regions. Only after the peak T cell response were repertoires sampled. Clonal diversity was possibly underestimated; the donors were predominantly white British and more often female.

On this clone itself: Its antigen is unidentified.

Repertoires were generated with immunoSEQ multiplex PCR, while TCRdb's copy carries only in-frame clones and drops some. The sample has about 120,000 clones, about nine tenths seen once. The CDR3 totals 15 residues. The germline gives CDR1 SGHTS, CDR2 YDEGEE. J was trimmed by 2 bases and V by 0 bases; bases with no gene match: 3. The sequence came from an adult who received the AZD1222 COVID-19 vaccine. Sample: peripheral blood, taken 28 days after the second AZD1222 dose. V and J are TRBV5-8 and TRBJ2-3, with 7 bases identical to TRBD1. This CDR3 is CASSLGQGYTDTQYF. The CDR3 region has the DNA TGTGCCAGCAGCTTGGGACAGGGCTACACAGATACGCAGTATTTT.